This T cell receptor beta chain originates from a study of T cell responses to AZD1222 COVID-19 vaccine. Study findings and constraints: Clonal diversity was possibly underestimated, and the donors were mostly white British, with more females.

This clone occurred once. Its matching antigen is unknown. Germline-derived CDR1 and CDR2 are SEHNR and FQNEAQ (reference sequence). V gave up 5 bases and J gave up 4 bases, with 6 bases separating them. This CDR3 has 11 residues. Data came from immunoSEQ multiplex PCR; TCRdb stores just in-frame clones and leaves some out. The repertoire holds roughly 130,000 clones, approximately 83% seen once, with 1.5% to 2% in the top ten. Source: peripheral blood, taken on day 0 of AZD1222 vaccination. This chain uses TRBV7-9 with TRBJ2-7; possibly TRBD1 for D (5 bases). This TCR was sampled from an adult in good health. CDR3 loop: CASSRQYEQYF. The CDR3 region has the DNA TGTGCCAGCAGCCGACAGTACGAGCAGTACTTC. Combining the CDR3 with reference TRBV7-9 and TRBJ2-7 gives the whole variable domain DTGVSQNPRHKITKRGQNVTFRCDPISEHNRLYWYRQTLGQGPEFLTYFQNEAQLEKSRLLSDRFSAERPKGSFSTLEIQRTEQGDSAMYLCASSRQYEQYFGPGTRLTVT.